A single sample gave rise to the 2 T cell receptor beta chains below, sequenced in a study of blood T cell repertoires in COVID-19. Some clones are missing from TCRdb's copy, which holds only in-frame ones; the method was immunoSEQ multiplex PCR. This table holds roughly 270,000 clones, 85% found once. Material for sequencing was peripheral blood. These receptors came from a man over 45 with active or convalescent COVID-19.

The chain links TRBV30 to TRBJ2-3, with TRBD2 matching over 11 bases. After removal of 2 bases from V and 3 bases from J, the junction contained 7 bases not matched to a gene. This CDR3 comprises 16 residues. Germline V gene data show CDR1 as GTSNPN and CDR2 as SVGIG (reference sequence). The CDR3 loop reads CAWSRLAGGGTDTQYF. The CDR3 DNA is TGTGCCTGGAGTCGTTTAGCGGGAGGGGGAACAGATACGCAGTATTTT.

V is TRBV30 and J is TRBJ1-5, with 7 bases identical to TRBD1. The germline V gene encodes CDR1 GTSNPN and CDR2 SVGIG (reference sequence). This CDR3 has 14 amino acids. V shed 1 base and J 5 bases; nucleotides not matched to a gene: 5. CDR3 residues: CAWSEGAIDQPQHF. CDR3 in DNA: TGTGCCTGGAGTGAGGGGGCAATTGATCAGCCCCAGCATTTT.